This TCR beta chain was sequenced for a study of blood T cell repertoires in COVID-19. Across the whole study: Acute-phase and convalescent COVID-19 samples originated in the United States, Italy and Spain. Sources were T cells, B-cell-depleted T cells, or PBMCs; the material itself was cDNA or gDNA.

In the study's own analysis: Amplification of reference gene primers was used by the study to estimate nucleated cell counts. Sequencing used immunoSEQ multiplex PCR; TCRdb keeps in-frame clones, though not all of them. V, J and clone size are taken as reported in that table, and D and trimming were inferred from the DNA itself. There are approximately 32,000 clones in the sample; just over 85% occur only once, and almost 5% lies in the top ten. The material sequenced was peripheral blood. This sequence was found in a woman between 65 and 79 years old with active COVID-19.

The CDR3, as DNA: TGTGCCAGCAGCCAGGGGGCGAATCTAGCCAAAAACATTCAGTACTTC. Its translation is CASSQGANLAKNIQYF. The chain links TRBV3-1 (or the pseudogene TRBV3-2) to TRBJ2-4; maybe TRBD1 (6 bases). Germline V gene data show CDR1 as LGHDT and CDR2 as YNNKEL (reference sequence). V was pared by 3 bases and J by 0 bases, with 12 bases between. This CDR3 is 16 amino acids long.